Presented here are 4 T cell receptor beta chains from one specimen sequenced in a study of Graves' ophthalmopathy and Graves' hyperthyroidism. The authors amplified TCR beta CDR3 regions from RNA transcripts. In the first round, RT-PCR was carried out with HTBI primers, and a multiplex PCR formed the second round. TCRdb redid the calling of the multiplex PCR reads with MiXCR, one entry per CDR3 protein. The data show more than 550,000 distinct CDR3 sequences, more than 40% seen once. The specimen was peripheral blood. Receptor source: an adult man with Graves' ophthalmopathy.

Ten or more counts support this clonotype. The chain combines TRBV20-1 with TRBJ1-2, with 10 positions matching TRBD1. V dropped 3 bases and J dropped 3; count of bases not matched to a gene: 4. CDR1 is DFQATT and CDR2 is SNEGSKA in the germline V gene (reference sequence). The CDR3 runs to 14 residues. CDR3 DNA: TGCAGTGCTAGGACGGACAGGGGGGACTATGGCTACACCTTC. This encodes CSARTDRGDYGYTF.

The V gene is TRBV15, the J gene TRBJ2-7; TRBD2 matches 10 bases. Trimming removed 2 bases from V and 5 bases from J; junction bases left unmatched: 0. The CDR3 covers 13 residues. Germline-derived CDR1 and CDR2 are LNHNV and YYDKDF (reference sequence). In nucleotides, the CDR3 is TGTGCCACCAGCAGACTAGCGGGAGACGAGCAGTACTTC. Its protein is CATSRLAGDEQYF.

This clonotype was seen a few times. This chain uses TRBV4-1 with TRBJ1-2, with D possibly matching TRBD1 (6 bases). The V and J ends lost 0 bases and 5 bases respectively, with 19 bases between them. The V gene's germline CDR1 is MGHRA and CDR2 YSYEKL. CDR3 length: 17 residues. The DNA for the CDR3 is TGCGCCAGCAGCCAAGAGGGCCAAGGGGGGGCCCGTTATGGCTACACCTTC. As protein: CASSQEGQGGARYGYTF.

The rearrangement links TRBV11-2 to TRBJ1-3; tentative D call: TRBD1 (5 bases). V shed 4 bases and J shed 2 bases, with 15 bases lying between them. The germline CDR1 and CDR2 sequences are SGHAT and FQNNGV. The CDR3 contains 16 residues. CDR3 protein: CASSSPGLMTGNTIYF. The CDR3 DNA reads TGTGCCAGCAGCTCACCGGGACTCATGACTGGAAACACCATATATTTT.